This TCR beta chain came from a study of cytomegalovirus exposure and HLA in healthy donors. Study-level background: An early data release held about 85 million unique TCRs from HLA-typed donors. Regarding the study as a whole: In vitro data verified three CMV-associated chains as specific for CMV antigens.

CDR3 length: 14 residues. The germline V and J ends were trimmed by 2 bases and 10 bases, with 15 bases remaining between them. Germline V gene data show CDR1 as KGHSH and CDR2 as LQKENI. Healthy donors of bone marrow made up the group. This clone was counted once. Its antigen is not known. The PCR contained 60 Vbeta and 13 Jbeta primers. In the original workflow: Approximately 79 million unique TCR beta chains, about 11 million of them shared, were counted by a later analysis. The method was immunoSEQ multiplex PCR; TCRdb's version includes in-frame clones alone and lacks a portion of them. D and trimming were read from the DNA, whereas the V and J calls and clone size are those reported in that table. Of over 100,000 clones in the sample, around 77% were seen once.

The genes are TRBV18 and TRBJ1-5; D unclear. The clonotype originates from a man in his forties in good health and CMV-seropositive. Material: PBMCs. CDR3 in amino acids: CASSPVQVHNPQHF. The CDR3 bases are TGTGCCAGCTCACCAGTTCAGGTTCATAATCCCCAGCATTTT.